This T cell receptor beta chain was recovered during a study of Graves' ophthalmopathy and Graves' hyperthyroidism. General observations from the study: The model achieved around 67% sensitivity and roughly 79% specificity for ophthalmopathy progression.

Germline CDR1 SGHAT, CDR2 FQNNGV. The V segment lost 3 bases and the J segment 3 bases; nucleotides outside the gene matches: 7. CDR3 length: 15 residues. Note on this clonotype: Its antigen remains unknown.

The TCR beta CDR3 regions underwent amplification from RNA transcripts. RT-PCR in the first round used HTBI primers; a second-round multiplex PCR followed. TCRdb reanalysed the multiplex PCR reads using MiXCR and keeps one entry per CDR3 protein. The repertoire holds about 1.2 million distinct CDR3 sequences, with 35% to 45% as singletons. Included hyperthyroidism patients were aged 18 to 65 and newly diagnosed (under 2 months' duration). The study excluded patients with other autoimmune diseases, uncontrolled infections, pregnancy or lactation. Clinical symptoms, serum thyroxine, TRAb, thyroid ultrasound and orbital computed tomography formed the basis of diagnosis.

The receptor was derived from an adult man with Graves' hyperthyroidism. Sequenced sample: peripheral blood or thyroid tissue (not recorded which). The rearrangement links TRBV11-2 to TRBJ2-5; 7 bases agree with TRBD2. CDR3 loop: CASSLRGFYEETQYF. The CDR3 nucleotides are TGTGCCAGCAGCTTGCGGGGGTTCTACGAAGAGACCCAGTACTTC.